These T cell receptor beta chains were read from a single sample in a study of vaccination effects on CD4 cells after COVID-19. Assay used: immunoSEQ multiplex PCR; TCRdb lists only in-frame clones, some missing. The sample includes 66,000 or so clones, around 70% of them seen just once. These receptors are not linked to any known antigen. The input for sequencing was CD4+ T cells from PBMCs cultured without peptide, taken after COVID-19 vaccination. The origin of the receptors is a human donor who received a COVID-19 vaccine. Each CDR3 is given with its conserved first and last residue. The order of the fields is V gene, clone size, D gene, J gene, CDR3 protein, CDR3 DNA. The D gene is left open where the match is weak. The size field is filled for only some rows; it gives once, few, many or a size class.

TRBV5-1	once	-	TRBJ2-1	CASSPYTASSYNEQFF	TGCGCCAGCAGCCCGTACACGGCCAGCTCCTACAATGAGCAGTTCTTC
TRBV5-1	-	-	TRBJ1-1	CASSRAADTEAFF	TGCGCCAGCAGCAGGGCGGCTGACACTGAAGCTTTCTTT
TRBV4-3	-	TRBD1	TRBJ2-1	CASSHGDRDYNEQFF	TGCGCCAGCAGCCACGGGGACAGGGACTACAATGAGCAGTTCTTC
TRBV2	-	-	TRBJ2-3	CASSGVSPDTQYF	TGTGCCAGCAGCGGTGTGTCCCCAGATACGCAGTATTTT
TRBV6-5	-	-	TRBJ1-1	CASSYSAGKAEAFF	TGTGCCAGCAGTTACTCGGCAGGGAAGGCTGAAGCTTTCTTT
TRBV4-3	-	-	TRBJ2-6	CASTPGIHSGANVLTF	TGCGCCAGCACGCCTGGGATCCACTCTGGGGCCAACGTCCTGACTTTC
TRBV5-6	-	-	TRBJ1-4	CASSVWTEEKLFF	TGTGCCAGCAGCGTATGGACAGAAGAAAAACTGTTTTTT
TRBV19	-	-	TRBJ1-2	CAISKQGGYGYTF	TGTGCCATTTCGAAACAGGGCGGCTATGGCTACACCTTC
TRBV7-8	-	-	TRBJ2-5	CVTTDVRDTLHETQYF	TGTGTCACCACTGACGTAAGGGACACCCTACACGAGACCCAGTACTTC
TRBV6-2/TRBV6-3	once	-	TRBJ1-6	CASSLPGTSPLHF	TGTGCCAGCAGTCTTCCCGGGACTTCACCCCTCCACTTT
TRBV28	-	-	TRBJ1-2	CASTSGVNYGYTF	TGTGCCAGCACGTCGGGAGTTAACTATGGCTACACCTTC
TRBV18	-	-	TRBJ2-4	CASSRRGTKNIQYF	TGTGCCAGCTCACGTAGGGGGACCAAAAACATTCAGTACTTC
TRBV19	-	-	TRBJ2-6	CASSGSGEPFSGANVLTF	TGTGCCAGTAGTGGGTCGGGGGAGCCTTTCTCTGGGGCCAACGTCCTGACTTTC
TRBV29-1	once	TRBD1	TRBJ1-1	CSVARGQGASEAFF	TGCAGCGTTGCCCGCGGGCAGGGGGCATCTGAAGCTTTCTTT
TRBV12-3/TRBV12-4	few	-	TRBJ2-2	CASSFTRTGELFF	TGTGCCAGCAGTTTCACCCGGACCGGGGAGCTGTTTTTT
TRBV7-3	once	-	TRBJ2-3	CASSDGSQPITDTQYF	TGTGCCAGCAGCGACGGTAGCCAACCTATCACAGATACGCAGTATTTT
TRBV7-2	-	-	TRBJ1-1	CASSSQGMNTEAFF	TGTGCCAGCAGCTCACAGGGCATGAACACTGAAGCTTTCTTT
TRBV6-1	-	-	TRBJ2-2	CASARTRNTGELFF	TGTGCCAGCGCGCGAACAAGAAACACCGGGGAGCTGTTTTTT
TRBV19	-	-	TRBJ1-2	CASNDWMVGIYGYTF	TGTGCCAGTAACGATTGGATGGTGGGGATTTATGGCTACACCTTC
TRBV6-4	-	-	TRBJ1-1	CASSGKMNTEAFF	TGTGCCAGCAGTGGCAAAATGAACACTGAAGCTTTCTTT
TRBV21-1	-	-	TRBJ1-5	CASSPKGLGNQPQHF	TGTGCCAGCTCCCCAAAGGGCTTAGGCAATCAGCCCCAGCATTTT
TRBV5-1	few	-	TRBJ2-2	CASSLVPVGHPSNTGELFF	TGCGCCAGCAGCTTGGTCCCCGTAGGACATCCTTCGAACACCGGGGAGCTGTTTTTT
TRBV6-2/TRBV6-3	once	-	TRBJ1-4	CASSYSGTSGEKLFF	TGTGCCAGCAGTTACTCGGGCACCAGCGGAGAAAAACTGTTTTTT
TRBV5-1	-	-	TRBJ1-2	CASSLVAGGNYGYTF	TGCGCCAGCAGCTTGGTCGCAGGAGGAAACTATGGCTACACCTTC
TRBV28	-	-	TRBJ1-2	CASSLVLWGSANYGYTF	TGTGCCAGCAGTTTGGTTCTTTGGGGCTCTGCTAACTATGGCTACACCTTC
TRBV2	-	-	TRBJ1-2	CASSEGILDYGYTF	TGTGCCAGCAGTGAAGGGATATTGGACTATGGCTACACCTTC
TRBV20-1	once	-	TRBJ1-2	CSASPLRIYGYTF	TGCAGTGCTAGTCCGCTCAGGATCTATGGCTACACCTTC
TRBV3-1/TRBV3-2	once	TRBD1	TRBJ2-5	CASSQTDRGPGTQYF	TGTGCCAGCAGCCAAACGGACAGGGGGCCCGGGACCCAGTACTTC
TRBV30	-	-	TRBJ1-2	CAWSPPNSNYGYTF	TGTGCCTGGTCTCCACCGAATTCTAACTATGGCTACACCTTC
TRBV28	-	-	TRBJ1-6	CASSPTRVNNSPLHF	TGTGCCAGCAGTCCAACTCGGGTCAATAATTCACCCCTCCACTTT
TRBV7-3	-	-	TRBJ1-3	CASSSSGSPGNTIYF	TGTGCCAGCAGCTCATCAGGGTCGCCTGGAAACACCATATATTTT
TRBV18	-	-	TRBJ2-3	CASSPPQSNTQYF	TGTGCCAGCTCACCACCGCAGTCAAATACGCAGTATTTT
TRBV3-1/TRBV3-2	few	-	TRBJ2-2	CASSQLATGELFF	TGTGCCAGCAGCCAGCTAGCCACCGGGGAGCTGTTTTTT
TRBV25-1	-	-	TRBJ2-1	CASSEFARNEQFF	TGTGCCAGCAGTGAATTCGCACGGAATGAGCAGTTCTTC
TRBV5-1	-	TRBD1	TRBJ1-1	CASSLDRELEAFF	TGCGCCAGCAGTCTGGACAGGGAATTAGAAGCTTTCTTT
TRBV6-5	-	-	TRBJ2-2	CASTKGRTNTGELFF	TGTGCCAGCACCAAGGGACGTACGAACACCGGGGAGCTGTTTTTT
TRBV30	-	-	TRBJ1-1	CAWKGNTEAFF	TGTGCCTGGAAAGGGAACACTGAAGCTTTCTTT
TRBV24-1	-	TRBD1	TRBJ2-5	CATSDPTGTRETQYF	TGTGCCACCAGTGATCCGACAGGGACCAGAGAGACCCAGTACTTC
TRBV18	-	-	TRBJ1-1	CASSPRSLGGDTEAFF	TGTGCCAGCTCACCCCGGAGTCTTGGGGGGGACACTGAAGCTTTCTTT
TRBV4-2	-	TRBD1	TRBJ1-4	CASSQQGAGTNEKLFF	TGTGCCAGCAGCCAACAGGGGGCCGGGACTAATGAAAAACTGTTTTTT
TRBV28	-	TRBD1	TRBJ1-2	CASSPDRDYTF	TGTGCCAGCAGCCCTGACAGGGACTACACCTTC
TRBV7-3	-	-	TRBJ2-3	CASSLRGGGGDGDTQYF	TGTGCCAGCAGCCTCCGGGGTGGGGGGGGCGATGGAGATACGCAGTATTTT
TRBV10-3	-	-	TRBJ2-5	CAISEGALVTQYF	TGTGCCATCAGTGAGGGCGCCCTTGTAACCCAGTACTTC
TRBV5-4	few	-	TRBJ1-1	CASSSMGGRAFF	TGTGCCAGCAGTTCCATGGGGGGTCGAGCTTTCTTT
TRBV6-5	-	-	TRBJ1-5	CASSYSNGDQPQHF	TGTGCCAGCAGTTACTCGAACGGAGATCAGCCCCAGCATTTT
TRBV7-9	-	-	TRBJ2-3	CASSLSTDTQYF	TGTGCCAGCAGCTTGTCCACAGATACGCAGTATTTT
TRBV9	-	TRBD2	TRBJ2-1	CASSGQRGGYNEQFF	TGTGCCAGCAGCGGGCAGCGGGGGGGCTACAATGAGCAGTTCTTC
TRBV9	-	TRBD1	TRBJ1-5	CASSVVGTDQVAQHF	TGTGCCAGCAGCGTAGTAGGGACAGACCAAGTGGCCCAGCATTTT
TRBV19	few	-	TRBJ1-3	CASSTVDGNTIYF	TGTGCCAGTAGTACAGTGGACGGAAACACCATATATTTT
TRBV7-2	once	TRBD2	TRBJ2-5	CASSQRGGRQETQYF	TGTGCCAGCAGCCAGCGGGGGGGCCGCCAAGAGACCCAGTACTTC
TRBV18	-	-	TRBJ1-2	CASSPGRTDPGYTF	TGTGCCAGCTCCCCGGGACGGACAGACCCAGGCTACACCTTC
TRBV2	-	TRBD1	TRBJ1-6	CASKTTGDNSPLHF	TGTGCCAGCAAAACGACAGGGGATAATTCACCCCTCCACTTT
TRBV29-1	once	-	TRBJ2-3	CSIRGYTDTQYF	TGCAGCATTAGGGGGTACACAGATACGCAGTATTTT
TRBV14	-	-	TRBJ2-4	CASSPDTSKNIQYF	TGTGCCAGCAGTCCGGACACATCCAAAAACATTCAGTACTTC
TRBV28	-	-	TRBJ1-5	CASSLFVTSTSNQPQHF	TGTGCCAGCAGTTTATTTGTGACGTCTACTAGCAATCAGCCCCAGCATTTT
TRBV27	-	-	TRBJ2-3	CASSSPRDPRGGDTQYF	TGTGCCAGCAGTTCCCCTCGGGACCCTCGAGGGGGAGATACGCAGTATTTT